Each of the 11 T cell receptor beta chains below was sequenced from the same sample in a study of T-cell reconstitution after alpha-beta-depleted transplantation in children. A library of TCRbeta sequences, prepared with unique molecular identifiers, was generated. TCRdb ran MiXCR on the PCR reads and lists one entry per CDR3 protein. This sample has approximately 390,000 distinct CDR3 sequences, with about 11% found just once. The source was PBMCs from the stem cell graft donor, collected from the stem cell graft. These receptors were obtained from a human donor who donated a stem cell graft to a child with acute myeloid leukemia.

This clonotype was recorded a few times. The rearrangement uses TRBV7-8 and TRBJ2-1; 10 nucleotides align to TRBD2. V lost 5 bases, J lost 0 bases, and 10 bases stayed unmatched. Germline assignment: CDR1 SGHVS and CDR2 FQNEAQ. The CDR3 runs to 18 residues. The CDR3 DNA reads as TGTGCCAGCAGCACTTCTAGCGGGGGCAGGAGCTCCTACAATGAGCAGTTCTTC. Protein product: CASSTSSGGRSSYNEQFF.

V is TRBV2 and J is TRBJ2-1; possibly TRBD2 for D (6 bases). CDR3 length equals 13 residues. Trimming pared 7 bases from V and 5 bases from J, leaving 12 bases between. CDR1 and CDR2 (germline): SNHLY, FYNNEI. The CDR3: CASMRDSHNEQFF. CDR3 sequence (DNA): TGTGCCAGCATGCGGGACTCTCACAATGAGCAGTTCTTC.

The gene calls are TRBV11-2 and TRBJ1-1; 7 bases are a match to TRBD1. CDR3 length: 13 residues. V gave up 6 bases and J gave up 4 bases; unmatched junction bases: 5. CDR1 SGHAT and CDR2 FQNNGV come from the germline V gene. The CDR3 protein is CASRYTGVTEAFF. The CDR3 nucleotides read TGTGCCAGCAGGTATACAGGGGTCACTGAAGCTTTCTTT.

This clonotype was detected a few times. The chain carries TRBV12-3 or TRBV12-4 and TRBJ2-1; D unclear. This CDR3 is built from 16 residues. V was shortened by 0 bases and J by 4 bases, with 13 bases between the two germline ends. CDR3 in amino acids: CASSLARLTSYNEQFF. The CDR3 DNA sequence: TGTGCCAGCAGTTTAGCGAGGCTGACCTCGTACAATGAGCAGTTCTTC.

This clonotype was picked up many times. The V call is TRBV20-1, the J call TRBJ2-1; D is unclear. The CDR3 is 13 amino acids. V lost 1 base to trimming and J lost 3 bases, with 7 bases between them. Per germline, CDR1 DFQATT and CDR2 SNEGSKA (reference sequence). The CDR3 loop is CSARGPGYNEQFF. The CDR3 region has the DNA TGCAGTGCTAGAGGGCCAGGCTACAATGAGCAGTTCTTC.

J is TRBJ2-3 and V is TRBV10-2; D perhaps matches TRBD2 (6 bases). Germline values: CDR1 WSHSY, CDR2 SAAADI. Deletions cut 6 bases from V and 1 base from J, with 11 bases between. CDR3 length: 14 amino acids. The CDR3 DNA follows: TGCGCCAGCAGGGGGGGACCACGCACAGATACGCAGTATTTT. Its protein is CASRGGPRTDTQYF.

V usage is TRBV2 and J usage is TRBJ2-2; the match to TRBD2 covers 9 bases. The CDR3 extends over 17 amino acids. Trimming at V came to 4 bases and at J to 0 bases, leaving 6 bases not matched to a gene. Germline CDR1 is SNHLY and CDR2 is FYNNEI. CDR3 DNA: TGTGCCAGCAGTGTGACTAGCGGTTCCGCGAACACCGGGGAGCTGTTTTTT. This encodes CASSVTSGSANTGELFF.

This clonotype has at least ten counts. The V gene is TRBV5-1, the J gene TRBJ1-1; tentatively, D is TRBD1 (5 bases). V shed 2 bases and J shed 1 base, with 6 bases lying between them. Germline V CDR1 and CDR2: SGHRS, YFSETQ. The CDR3 spans 13 residues. CDR3 sequence (DNA): TGCGCCAGCAGCTTTACAGGGAACACTGAAGCTTTCTTT. Amino acids: CASSFTGNTEAFF.

The genes are TRBV6-1 and TRBJ1-1; D perhaps matches TRBD1 (5 bases). Germline assignment: CDR1 MNHNS and CDR2 SASEGT. The CDR3 covers 13 residues. The germline V and J ends were trimmed by 3 bases and 3 bases, with 8 bases remaining between them. The CDR3 DNA sequence: TGTGCCAGCAGTGACAGGGTCCACACTGAAGCTTTCTTT. It yields the protein CASSDRVHTEAFF.

This rearrangement joins TRBV10-3 to TRBJ2-7, with 12 bases fitting TRBD2. V lost 0 bases to trimming and J lost 9 bases; unmatched junction nucleotides: 6. Germline assignment: CDR1 ENHRY and CDR2 SYGVKD. This CDR3 region has 15 residues. CDR3 nucleotide sequence: TGTGCCATCAGTGAGTCGCGGCTAGCGGGGGGGAGGCAGTACGTC. It is translated as CAISESRLAGGRQYV.

This clonotype was detected a few times. The J gene is TRBJ2-3, the V gene TRBV7-9; D is possibly TRBD1 or TRBD2 (6 bases each). The CDR3 length is 15 residues. Germline V gene lookup returns CDR1 SEHNR and CDR2 FQNEAQ (reference sequence). The V and J ends lost 2 bases and 3 bases respectively, with 12 bases between them. The CDR3 loop reads CASSLPGGLTDTQYF. In DNA, the CDR3 is TGTGCCAGCAGCTTACCCGGGGGCCTGACAGATACGCAGTATTTT.